This T cell receptor beta chain was obtained from a study of CD8+ T cells in alopecia areata. Study-level background: Tofacitinib was taken orally by treated patients, and the dose was 5 to 10 mg twice daily. Patients took tofacitinib for 6 to 18 months, followed by 6 drug-free months. Overall study results and limits: Scalp samples also yield sequences of resident alphabeta T cells from normal skin.

This CDR3 spans 13 amino acids. V was shortened by 4 bases and J by 4 bases, with 8 bases between the two germline ends. Looked up from germline, CDR1 is MNHEY and CDR2 is SVGAGI. Researchers took lesional scalp punch biopsies and peripheral blood from people who were alopecia areata patients. Concerning this clone itself: Its antigen is not identified.

TCR sequencing used cDNA made by reverse transcription of extracted RNA. The table came from immunoSEQ multiplex PCR; TCRdb's copy has only in-frame clones and leaves some out. This table holds more than 12,000 clones, 50% to 70% found once. The origin of this receptor is a human donor with alopecia areata. The sample consisted of skin, taken at week 0. V is TRBV6-5 and J is TRBJ2-1; D is possibly TRBD1 or TRBD2 (5 bases each). The CDR3 coding sequence is TGTGCCAGCAGTTCGGGACCTTACAATGAGCAGTTCTTC. Its protein product is CASSSGPYNEQFF.